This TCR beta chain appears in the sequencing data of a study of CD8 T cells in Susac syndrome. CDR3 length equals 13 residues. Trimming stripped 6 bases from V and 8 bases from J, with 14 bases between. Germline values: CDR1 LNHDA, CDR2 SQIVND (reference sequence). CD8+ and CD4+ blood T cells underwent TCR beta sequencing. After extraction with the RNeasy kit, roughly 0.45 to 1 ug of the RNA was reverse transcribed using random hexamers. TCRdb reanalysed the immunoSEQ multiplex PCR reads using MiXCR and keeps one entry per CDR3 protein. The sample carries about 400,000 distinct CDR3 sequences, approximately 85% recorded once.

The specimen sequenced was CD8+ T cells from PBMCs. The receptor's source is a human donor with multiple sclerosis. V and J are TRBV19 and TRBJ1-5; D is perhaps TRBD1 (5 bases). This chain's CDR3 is CASRSAGREPQHF. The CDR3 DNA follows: TGTGCCAGTAGGTCGGCAGGGAGAGAGCCCCAGCATTTT.